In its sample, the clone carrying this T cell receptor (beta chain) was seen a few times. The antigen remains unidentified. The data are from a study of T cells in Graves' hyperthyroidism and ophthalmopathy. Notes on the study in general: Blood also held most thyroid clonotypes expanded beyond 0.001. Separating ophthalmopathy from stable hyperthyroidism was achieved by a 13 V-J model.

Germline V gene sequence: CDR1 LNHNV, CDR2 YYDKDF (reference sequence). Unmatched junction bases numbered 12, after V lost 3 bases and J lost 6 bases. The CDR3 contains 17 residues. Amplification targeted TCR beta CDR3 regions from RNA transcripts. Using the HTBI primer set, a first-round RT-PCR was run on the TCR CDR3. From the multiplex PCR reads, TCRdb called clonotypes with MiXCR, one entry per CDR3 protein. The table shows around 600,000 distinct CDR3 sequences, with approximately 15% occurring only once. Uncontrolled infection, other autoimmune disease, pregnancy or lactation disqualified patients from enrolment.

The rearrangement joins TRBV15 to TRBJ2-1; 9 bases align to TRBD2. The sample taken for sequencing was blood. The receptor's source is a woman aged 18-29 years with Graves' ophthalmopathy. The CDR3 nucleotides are TGTGCCACCAGCAGTGAGCCCCTAGCGGGACTAACCAATGAGCAGTTCTTC. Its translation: CATSSEPLAGLTNEQFF.